This T cell receptor beta chain was observed in a study of shared clonotypes between healthy human individuals. Overall study results and limits: Among four donors, around 5% of naive CD4 clonotypes were found in common.

The method was immunoSEQ multiplex PCR; TCRdb's version includes in-frame clones alone and lacks a portion of them. This table holds more than 400,000 clones, 90% to 96% found once. The donor cohort consisted entirely of Caucasian adults residing in Nashville, Tennessee. A word on this clone: Its specificity is unknown.

From germline, CDR1 is ENHRY and CDR2 SYGVKD. CDR3 length: 13 amino acids. The ends were cut back, 7 bases at V and 1 base at J, with 11 bases in the middle. The clonotype was recovered from a woman in her thirties in good health. The rearrangement joins TRBV10-3 to TRBJ2-7; no clear D gene. Sequenced: naive CD4+ T cells sorted from blood. Subset specified: CD45RA+ positively selected. CDR3 sequence (DNA): TGTGCCATCATGCCCTCCGGTTCCTACGAGCAGTACTTC. Its protein is CAIMPSGSYEQYF.